The 30 T cell receptor beta chains reported below all come from one sample, sequenced in a study of control samples from healthy donors and cancer patients. TCRdb keeps only in-frame clones here, not all; method: immunoSEQ multiplex PCR. This sample has about 120,000 clones, with 85% to 90% found just once. The sequencing input was blood. The receptor set was obtained from a man aged 30 to 45 in good health.

The chain is built from TRBV7-9 and TRBJ2-7; possibly TRBD1 for D (6 bases). CDR3 size: 15 residues. CDR1 and CDR2 from the germline V gene are SEHNR and FQNEAQ (reference sequence). With 0 bases removed from V and 0 bases from J, the gap between germline ends came to 9 bases. The CDR3 loop is CASSLAGAYSYEQYF. CDR3 DNA: TGTGCCAGCAGCTTAGCGGGGGCGTACTCCTACGAGCAGTACTTC.

The CDR3 DNA reads TGTGCCAGCAGTTACTCTGATCGGGGGGCCGATGGCTACACCTTC. This sequence encodes CASSYSDRGADGYTF. The chain has TRBV6-6 and TRBJ1-2; D is possibly TRBD1 (6 bases). Trimming pared 0 bases from V and 6 bases from J, leaving 14 bases between. The CDR3 loop spans 15 amino acids. CDR1 MNHNY and CDR2 SVGAGI come from the germline V gene (reference sequence).

V is TRBV5-6 and J is TRBJ2-6; D remains unclear. V lost 3 bases and J 2 bases, leaving 15 bases between the germline ends. Germline V lookup: CDR1 SGHDT, CDR2 YYEEEE. The CDR3 extends over 17 amino acids. The CDR3 loop reads CASSSKAVLTGANVLTF. Here the CDR3 DNA reads TGTGCCAGCAGCTCGAAGGCAGTCCTGACTGGGGCCAACGTCCTGACTTTC.

The chain has TRBV5-8 and TRBJ1-4, with a possible D match to TRBD1 (5 bases). Germline V gene data show CDR1 as SGHTS and CDR2 as YDEGEE. V gave up 0 bases and J gave up 7 bases, with 13 bases separating them. The CDR3 has 15 residues. CDR3 sequence reads: CASSLAGLSGEKLFF. The DNA of the CDR3 is TGTGCCAGCAGCTTGGCGGGACTAAGCGGTGAAAAACTGTTTTTT. Based on the CDR3 plus reference TRBV5-8 and TRBJ1-4, the full variable domain is EAGVTQSPTHLIKTRGQQATLRCSPISGHTSVYWYQQALGLGLQFLLWYDEGEERNRGNFPPRFSGRQFPNYSSELNVNALELEDSALYLCASSLAGLSGEKLFFGSGTQLSVL.

The chain employs TRBV5-1 and TRBJ2-2; 15 nucleotides match TRBD2. V trimming: 4 bases; J trimming: 7 bases; junction bases outside the gene matches: 5. The CDR3 covers 16 residues. Germline V gene data show CDR1 as SGHRS and CDR2 as YFSETQ. This chain's CDR3 is CASSAGLAGGGGELFF. The CDR3 bases are TGCGCCAGCAGCGCGGGACTAGCGGGGGGCGGCGGGGAGCTGTTTTTT.

The V gene is TRBV19, the J gene TRBJ1-1; 9 nucleotides line up with TRBD1. The germline V gene has CDR1 LNHDA and CDR2 SQIVND (reference sequence). The CDR3 consists of 15 residues. V dropped 6 bases and J dropped 3; count of bases not matched to a gene: 8. CDR3 sequence: CASRQQGAEDTEAFF. The DNA of the CDR3 is TGTGCCAGTAGACAACAGGGGGCTGAGGACACTGAAGCTTTCTTT.

The chain has TRBV5-4 and TRBJ1-4; TRBD1 is a possible D gene (5 bases). The CDR3 loop spans 15 amino acids. Germline CDR1 and CDR2: SGHNT and YYREEE (reference sequence). V was clipped by 4 bases and J by 4 bases, with 14 bases between them. CDR3 sequence reads: CASSRSSGGNEKLFF. The CDR3 DNA reads TGTGCCAGCAGCCGCTCTTCTGGGGGTAATGAAAAACTGTTTTTT.

V gene TRBV7-3 combines with J gene TRBJ2-5; D is possibly TRBD1 or TRBD2 (5 bases each). CDR1 and CDR2 from the germline V gene are SGHTA and FQGTGA. This CDR3 comprises 13 residues. The CDR3 sequence is CASSRGEGETQYF. CDR3 nucleotides: TGTGCTTCGTCAAGGGGAGAGGGAGAGACCCAGTACTTC.

This CDR3 is CASSSSREGQGGTQYF. CDR3 nucleotides: TGTGCCAGCAGCTCGAGCCGGGAAGGGCAGGGTGGGACCCAGTACTTC. The V call is TRBV5-6, the J call TRBJ2-5; D may be TRBD1 or TRBD2 (5 bases each). The CDR3 spans 16 residues. With 3 bases removed from V and 7 bases from J, the gap between germline ends came to 22 bases. CDR1 is SGHDT and CDR2 is YYEEEE in the germline V gene.

The V gene is TRBV11-2, the J gene TRBJ1-2; D is ambiguous. The CDR3 loop spans 15 amino acids. V lost 3 bases and J lost 0, with 11 bases in between. CDR1 is SGHAT, CDR2 FQNNGV, per germline. In DNA, the CDR3 is TGTGCCAGCAGCTTCGCTGCAGGTTCTAACTATGGCTACACCTTC. Encoded protein: CASSFAAGSNYGYTF. Drawing the rest from reference TRBV11-2 and TRBJ1-2, the complete variable domain is EAGVAQSPRYKIIEKRQSVAFWCNPISGHATLYWYQQILGQGPKLLIQFQNNGVVDDSQLPKDRFSAERLKGVDSTLKIQPAKLEDSAVYLCASSFAAGSNYGYTFGSGTRLTVV.

This rearrangement joins TRBV27 to TRBJ2-2; D may be TRBD2 (6 bases). Trimming shortened V by 2 bases and J by 6 bases, and 13 bases separated the two germline ends. Germline CDR1 is MNHEY and CDR2 is SMNVEV (reference sequence). This CDR3 spans 15 amino acids. CDR3 sequence: CASSLLGGGAGELFF. In DNA form, the CDR3 reads TGTGCCAGCAGTTTACTGGGTGGAGGGGCCGGGGAGCTGTTTTTT.

The chain links TRBV7-8 to TRBJ2-5, with 7 bases aligning to TRBD1. The CDR3 is 14 amino acids. V trimming: 5 bases; J trimming: 2 bases; junction bases outside the gene matches: 5. The germline gives CDR1 SGHVS, CDR2 FQNEAQ. CDR3 sequence reads: CASSLDRAQETQYF. CDR3 DNA sequence: TGTGCCAGCAGCCTAGACAGGGCTCAAGAGACCCAGTACTTC. Full variable domain (missing parts from reference TRBV7-8 and TRBJ2-5): GAGVSQSPRYKVAKRGQDVALRCDPISGHVSLFWYQQALGQGPEFLTYFQNEAQLDKSGLPSDRFFAERPEGSVSTLKIQRTQQEDSAVYLCASSLDRAQETQYFGPGTRLLVL.

Points on this clone: This CDR3 is also generated by other DNA sequences in the sample. The chain has TRBV4-2 and TRBJ2-1, with 7 positions matching TRBD2. Germline V gives CDR1 LGHNA, CDR2 YNFKEQ. The CDR3 extends over 17 amino acids. V gave up 0 bases and J gave up 0 bases; unmatched junction bases: 5. In DNA, the CDR3 is TGTGCCAGCAGCCAAGATAGCGGGCCCTCCTCCTACAATGAGCAGTTCTTC. Translated, it gives CASSQDSGPSSYNEQFF.

Points on this clone: Other DNA sequences in the same sample also yield this CDR3. The chain combines TRBV29-1 with TRBJ1-1; D is unclear. CDR1 and CDR2 from the germline V gene are SQVTM and ANQGSEA. The CDR3 runs to 13 residues. The germline V and J ends were trimmed by 3 bases and 3 bases, with 11 bases remaining between them. In DNA form, the CDR3 reads TGCAGCGTTGAGGTTCAAGGAGACACTGAAGCTTTCTTT. Translation: CSVEVQGDTEAFF.

This clone showed up just a few times. This chain connects TRBV5-1 to TRBJ2-7; possible D gene TRBD2, 6 bases. In germline, CDR1 is SGHRS, CDR2 YFSETQ. This CDR3 spans 13 amino acids. The ends were cut back, 5 bases at V and 5 bases at J, with 14 bases in the middle. CDR3 amino acids: CASSPETGDEQYF. CDR3 DNA: TGCGCCAGCAGTCCAGAGACGGGAGACGAGCAGTACTTC.

The V call is TRBV7-9, the J call TRBJ1-1; D ambiguous. Trimming stripped 5 bases from V and 1 base from J, with 17 bases between. The CDR3 sequence is 16 residues long. Looked up from germline, CDR1 is SEHNR and CDR2 is FQNEAQ (reference sequence). In DNA, the CDR3 is TGTGCCAGCAGCCCGTCGGGAAGGCCCCAGAACACTGAAGCTTTCTTT. Translation: CASSPSGRPQNTEAFF.

CDR3 residues: CASSPDEGGTEAFF. In DNA, the CDR3 is TGTGCCAGCTCACCAGATGAAGGAGGGACTGAAGCTTTCTTT. The chain recombines TRBV18 with TRBJ1-1; D is unresolved. V dropped 2 bases and J dropped 5 bases, with 12 bases sitting between them. Germline-derived CDR1 and CDR2 are KGHSH and LQKENI. The CDR3 totals 14 residues.

This clone was detected only a few times. The chain links TRBV5-1 to TRBJ1-2; 7 positions match TRBD1. CDR3 length: 15 residues. Germline V gene sequence: CDR1 SGHRS, CDR2 YFSETQ. V trimming: 6 bases; J trimming: 3 bases; junction bases outside the gene matches: 11. The CDR3 loop reads CASTPNRQGDYGYTF. CDR3 nucleotides: TGCGCCAGCACCCCGAATCGACAGGGAGACTATGGCTACACCTTC.

The chain uses TRBV18 and TRBJ1-4; D not certain. V shed 3 bases and J shed 0 bases, with 11 bases lying between them. The CDR3 runs 16 residues. Germline loops: CDR1 KGHSH, CDR2 LQKENI. Here the CDR3 reads CASSPFPPATNEKLFF. The DNA of the CDR3 is TGTGCCAGCTCACCCTTTCCACCAGCAACTAATGAAAAACTGTTTTTT. Based on the CDR3 plus reference TRBV18 and TRBJ1-4, the full variable domain is NAGVMQNPRHLVRRRGQEARLRCSPMKGHSHVYWYRQLPEEGLKFMVYLQKENIIDESGMPKERFSAEFPKEGPSILRIQQVVRGDSAAYFCASSPFPPATNEKLFFGSGTQLSVL.

The chain employs TRBV5-8 and TRBJ2-3; 15 nucleotides align to TRBD2. The V segment lost 2 bases and the J segment 0 bases; nucleotides outside the gene matches: 7. Germline loops: CDR1 SGHTS, CDR2 YDEGEE. The CDR3 sequence is 19 residues long. CDR3 protein: CASSFPGLAGGVSTDTQYF. The CDR3 region has the DNA TGTGCCAGCAGCTTCCCGGGACTAGCGGGGGGTGTCAGCACAGATACGCAGTATTTT.

The chain has TRBV11-2 and TRBJ1-2, with 8 bases matching TRBD1. Germline trimming cut 1 base from V and 2 bases from J; bases unmatched to any gene: 6. CDR1 SGHAT and CDR2 FQNNGV come from the germline V gene. This CDR3 region has 16 residues. CDR3 nucleotides: TGTGCCAGCAGCTTAGCGCAGGGGGCGCGGAACTATGGCTACACCTTC. It codes for CASSLAQGARNYGYTF.

For the CDR3, the DNA is TGCGCCAGCAGTTTCACAGGGGTGGAAAGAACTGAAGCTTTCTTT. Its translation is CASSFTGVERTEAFF. J is TRBJ1-1 and V is TRBV5-1; 7 bases match TRBD1. Germline assignment: CDR1 SGHRS and CDR2 YFSETQ. CDR3 length: 15 amino acids. The V gene end was trimmed by 5 bases and the J gene end by 5 bases; junction bases not matched to a gene: 12.

The V and J genes are TRBV12-5 and TRBJ1-6; D gene ambiguous. Trimming left V 1 base short and J 0 bases short, with 4 bases between. Germline V gene data show CDR1 as LGHNT and CDR2 as FRNRAP. CDR3 length: 15 amino acids. The CDR3 reads CASGLGSSYNSPLHF. The DNA of the CDR3 is TGTGCTAGTGGTTTGGGGAGCTCCTATAATTCACCCCTCCACTTT.

The rearrangement joins TRBV19 to TRBJ1-1; 7 bases line up with TRBD1. The CDR3 covers 12 residues. Germline V gene lookup returns CDR1 LNHDA and CDR2 SQIVND (reference sequence). V was clipped by 8 bases and J by 4 bases; unmatched bases: 4. The CDR3 DNA is TGTGCCAGTGGGCCAGGGGGCACTGAAGCTTTCTTT. It encodes CASGPGGTEAFF.

This clone occurred once. The J gene is TRBJ2-2, the V gene TRBV7-9, with 8 bases matching TRBD1. The germline CDR1 and CDR2 sequences are SEHNR and FQNEAQ (reference sequence). This CDR3 comprises 14 residues. The V and J ends lost 6 bases and 4 bases, in that order; junction bases with no gene match: 4. DNA of the CDR3: TGTGCCAGCAGACCTGACAGGGGCACCGGGGAGCTGTTTTTT. Translated, it gives CASRPDRGTGELFF.

The J gene is TRBJ2-3, the V gene TRBV19; 7 positions agree with TRBD2. Germline CDR1 is LNHDA and CDR2 is SQIVND (reference sequence). The CDR3 covers 16 residues. V shed 0 bases and J 4 bases; nucleotides not matched to a gene: 7. CDR3 protein: CASSIEGGKGADTQYF. The DNA for the CDR3 is TGTGCCAGTAGTATAGAGGGGGGGAAGGGTGCAGATACGCAGTATTTT. The variable domain in full, with the rest retrieved from reference TRBV19 and TRBJ2-3, is DGGITQSPKYLFRKEGQNVTLSCEQNLNHDAMYWYRQDPGQGLRLIYYSQIVNDFQKGDIAEGYSVSREKKESFPLTVTSAQKNPTAFYLCASSIEGGKGADTQYFGPGTRLTVL.

The J gene is TRBJ2-5, the V gene TRBV10-1; D ambiguous. Germline CDR1 and CDR2: WNHNN and SYGVQD (reference sequence). The CDR3 contains 13 residues. V was clipped by 5 bases and J by 5 bases, with 12 bases between them. CDR3 protein: CASSRNRVETQYF. CDR3 DNA: TGCGCCAGCAGTAGAAACCGGGTTGAGACCCAGTACTTC.

This sequence joins TRBV3-1 (or the pseudogene TRBV3-2) and TRBJ1-2; a possible D gene is TRBD1 (5 bases). CDR1 LGHDT and CDR2 YNNKEL come from the germline V gene (reference sequence). This CDR3 region has 12 residues. V gave up 4 bases and J gave up 8 bases, with 11 bases separating them. The CDR3 bases are TGTGCCAGCAGCCCGGGGCCGCGAGGCTACACCTTC. Protein product: CASSPGPRGYTF.

The chain has TRBV7-9 and TRBJ1-2; D gene uncertain. The V end was cut by 1 base, the J end by 8 bases, with 11 bases between. The CDR3 covers 13 residues. Per the germline V gene, CDR1 is SEHNR and CDR2 is FQNEAQ (reference sequence). CDR3 DNA: TGTGCCAGCAGCTTAGACGAGGATCGAGGCTACACCTTC. Translation: CASSLDEDRGYTF. The whole variable domain, filled in from reference TRBV7-9 and TRBJ1-2, reads DTGVSQNPRHKITKRGQNVTFRCDPISEHNRLYWYRQTLGQGPEFLTYFQNEAQLEKSRLLSDRFSAERPKGSFSTLEIQRTEQGDSAMYLCASSLDEDRGYTFGSGTRLTVV.

This clone rates as medium-sized. V is TRBV3-1 (or the pseudogene TRBV3-2) and J is TRBJ1-2; unclear D gene. The CDR3 extends over 13 amino acids. The ends were cut back, 0 bases at V and 5 bases at J, with 7 bases in the middle. The germline gives CDR1 LGHDT, CDR2 YNNKEL (reference sequence). The CDR3 protein is CASSQDSGYGYTF. The CDR3 nucleotides are TGTGCCAGCAGCCAAGATTCGGGGTATGGCTACACCTTC.